The rows below give T cell receptor beta chains drawn from one sample of a study of CD4 T cells in relation to SARS-CoV-2 and coronaviruses. Some clones are missing from TCRdb's copy, which holds only in-frame ones; the method was immunoSEQ multiplex PCR. The repertoire holds 26,000 or so clones, with 60% to 80% as singletons. These receptors' antigens are unknown. Sequenced material: CD4+ T cells from PBMCs, cultured in vitro. Receptors were obtained from a human donor in good health. Both conserved end residues are part of each CDR3. The D gene is left open where the match is weak. Rows give clone size only sometimes, using once, few, many, or a class for an expanded clone.

clone size: -
D gene: -
J gene: TRBJ1-5
V gene: TRBV6-5
CDR3 DNA: TGTGCCAGCAGGCTTACAGAGTATAGCAATCAGCCCCAGCATTTT
CDR3 protein: CASRLTEYSNQPQHF

clone size: -
D gene: -
J gene: TRBJ2-1
V gene: TRBV4-3
CDR3 DNA: TGCGCCAGCAGCCCTGCCGGGGACCACTACAATGAGCAGTTCTTC
CDR3 protein: CASSPAGDHYNEQFF

clone size: few
D gene: TRBD1
J gene: TRBJ1-3
V gene: TRBV5-1
CDR3 DNA: TGCGCCAGCGGGACAGCCCCTGGAAACACCATATATTTT
CDR3 protein: CASGTAPGNTIYF

clone size: once
D gene: -
J gene: TRBJ2-2
V gene: TRBV13
CDR3 DNA: TGTGCCAGCAGCTTAGGGTCCAGGGTGGGCACCGGGGAGCTGTTTTTT
CDR3 protein: CASSLGSRVGTGELFF

clone size: -
D gene: TRBD1
J gene: TRBJ2-2
V gene: TRBV5-1
CDR3 DNA: TGCGCCAGCAGCCAACAAGCCACAGGGGAGAGGCTTACCGGGGAGCTGTTTTTT
CDR3 protein: CASSQQATGERLTGELFF

clone size: -
D gene: -
J gene: TRBJ1-2
V gene: TRBV6-2/TRBV6-3
CDR3 DNA: TGTGCCAGCAGTTACGGGAGGGTATCGAACTATGGCTACACCTTC
CDR3 protein: CASSYGRVSNYGYTF

clone size: few
D gene: -
J gene: TRBJ1-5
V gene: TRBV19
CDR3 DNA: TGTGCCAGTAGTACCGTACATGGCCAGCCCCAGCATTTT
CDR3 protein: CASSTVHGQPQHF

clone size: -
D gene: TRBD1
J gene: TRBJ2-5
V gene: TRBV7-2
CDR3 DNA: TGTGCCAGCAGCTTGGACAGGGGTGAGCAAGAGACCCAGTACTTC
CDR3 protein: CASSLDRGEQETQYF

clone size: -
D gene: -
J gene: TRBJ2-3
V gene: TRBV9
CDR3 DNA: TGTGCCAGCAGCGTAGGATCTGAGTCCACAGATACGCAGTATTTT
CDR3 protein: CASSVGSESTDTQYF

clone size: -
D gene: TRBD1
J gene: TRBJ2-5
V gene: TRBV7-2
CDR3 DNA: TGTGCCAGCGCCTCCGGGACAGGGGGATTCGAGACCCAGTACTTC
CDR3 protein: CASASGTGGFETQYF

clone size: -
D gene: TRBD2
J gene: TRBJ2-3
V gene: TRBV2
CDR3 DNA: TGTGCCAGCATCAGGACTAGCGGGGGGATCACGCAGTATTTT
CDR3 protein: CASIRTSGGITQYF

clone size: -
D gene: -
J gene: TRBJ1-2
V gene: TRBV2
CDR3 DNA: TGTGCCAGCACCGGGCGAAGACCGGGGGTGGGTGGCTACACCTTC
CDR3 protein: CASTGRRPGVGGYTF

clone size: -
D gene: -
J gene: TRBJ2-5
V gene: TRBV30
CDR3 DNA: TGTGCCTGGAGTGTAACAGAGACCCAGTACTTC
CDR3 protein: CAWSVTETQYF

clone size: -
D gene: -
J gene: TRBJ1-1
V gene: TRBV19
CDR3 DNA: TGTGCCAGTAGTATACAGGGGACGAACACTGAAGCTTTCTTT
CDR3 protein: CASSIQGTNTEAFF

clone size: -
D gene: TRBD1
J gene: TRBJ1-5
V gene: TRBV30
CDR3 DNA: TGTGCCTGGAGTGGGGGACAGGGTGGCAATCAGCCCCAGCATTTT
CDR3 protein: CAWSGGQGGNQPQHF

clone size: -
D gene: -
J gene: TRBJ1-4
V gene: TRBV23-1
CDR3 DNA: TGCGCCAGCAGTCACCTTACGACAGGAACAACTAATGAAAAACTGTTTTTT
CDR3 protein: CASSHLTTGTTNEKLFF

clone size: few
D gene: -
J gene: TRBJ1-1
V gene: TRBV2
CDR3 DNA: TGTGCCAGCAGTGAACTTCGGGGTGGAACTGAAGCTTTCTTT
CDR3 protein: CASSELRGGTEAFF

clone size: -
D gene: -
J gene: TRBJ1-3
V gene: TRBV25-1
CDR3 DNA: TGTGCCAGTACAAAAGGGGGGTCCAGAAACACCATATATTTT
CDR3 protein: CASTKGGSRNTIYF

clone size: few
D gene: -
J gene: TRBJ1-1
V gene: TRBV7-9
CDR3 DNA: TGTGCCAGCAGCTTTATGCGGTCCATGAACACTGAAGCTTTCTTT
CDR3 protein: CASSFMRSMNTEAFF

clone size: -
D gene: -
J gene: TRBJ1-1
V gene: TRBV7-8
CDR3 DNA: TGTGCCAGCAGCGCGGACAGAAACACTGAAGCTTTCTTT
CDR3 protein: CASSADRNTEAFF

clone size: -
D gene: TRBD1
J gene: TRBJ2-1
V gene: TRBV2
CDR3 DNA: TGTGCCAGCGGGACAGATTCCTACAATGAGCAGTTCTTC
CDR3 protein: CASGTDSYNEQFF

clone size: few
D gene: -
J gene: TRBJ2-7
V gene: TRBV4-1
CDR3 DNA: TGCGCCAGCAGCCAAGAAGGCGGCCCCTCCTACGAGCAGTACTTC
CDR3 protein: CASSQEGGPSYEQYF

clone size: -
D gene: TRBD2
J gene: TRBJ2-1
V gene: TRBV3-1/TRBV3-2
CDR3 DNA: TGTGCCAGCAGCCAAGTAGGAACTAGCGGCACTTACAATGAGCAGTTCTTC
CDR3 protein: CASSQVGTSGTYNEQFF

clone size: -
D gene: TRBD2
J gene: TRBJ2-1
V gene: TRBV6-6
CDR3 DNA: TGTGCCAGCACAGTCCCGGGGGGTGAGCAGTTCTTC
CDR3 protein: CASTVPGGEQFF

clone size: -
D gene: -
J gene: TRBJ2-7
V gene: TRBV6-5
CDR3 DNA: TGTGCCAGCAGTTCCTCCGGGACCAGGGTTAGGTACGAGCAGTACTTC
CDR3 protein: CASSSSGTRVRYEQYF

clone size: -
D gene: TRBD2
J gene: TRBJ2-7
V gene: TRBV5-1
CDR3 DNA: TGCGCCAGCAGCCCCGGGACTAGCTCCTACGAGCAGTACTTC
CDR3 protein: CASSPGTSSYEQYF

clone size: -
D gene: TRBD2
J gene: TRBJ2-1
V gene: TRBV27
CDR3 DNA: TGTGCCAGCAGTCTCTACGGGACTATGGCCCAGAGTAGGCAGTTCTTC
CDR3 protein: CASSLYGTMAQSRQFF

clone size: -
D gene: -
J gene: TRBJ2-5
V gene: TRBV18
CDR3 DNA: TGTGCCAGCTCACCACAGAGAGTGCGGGATGGGGGAGAGACCCAGTACTTC
CDR3 protein: CASSPQRVRDGGETQYF

clone size: -
D gene: -
J gene: TRBJ2-5
V gene: TRBV5-1
CDR3 DNA: TGCGCCAGCAGCTCCCGGGACCAGAAGTACTTC
CDR3 protein: CASSSRDQKYF

clone size: -
D gene: -
J gene: TRBJ1-4
V gene: TRBV6-2/TRBV6-3
CDR3 DNA: TGTGCCAGCAGTTCGACATGGGGTATTAATGAAAAACTGTTTTTT
CDR3 protein: CASSSTWGINEKLFF

clone size: once
D gene: TRBD2
J gene: TRBJ2-3
V gene: TRBV3-1/TRBV3-2
CDR3 DNA: TGTGCCAGCAGCCAAGATTACCTAGCGGGGGCTATCACTAGCACAGATACGCAGTATTTT
CDR3 protein: CASSQDYLAGAITSTDTQYF

clone size: -
D gene: TRBD1
J gene: TRBJ1-1
V gene: TRBV18
CDR3 DNA: TGTGCCAGCTCACCCTTACAGGGGGCGGTGAACACTGAAGCTTTCTTT
CDR3 protein: CASSPLQGAVNTEAFF

clone size: -
D gene: -
J gene: TRBJ1-2
V gene: TRBV7-2
CDR3 DNA: TGTGCCAGCAGTCCGCTACAGGGAGACCATGGCTACACCTTC
CDR3 protein: CASSPLQGDHGYTF

clone size: -
D gene: TRBD1
J gene: TRBJ1-6
V gene: TRBV3-1/TRBV3-2
CDR3 DNA: TGTGCCAGCAGCCAACGACAGGGGAATTCACCCCTCCACTTT
CDR3 protein: CASSQRQGNSPLHF

clone size: -
D gene: -
J gene: TRBJ2-3
V gene: TRBV18
CDR3 DNA: TGTGCCAGCTCACCGGACAGAGATACGCAGTATTTT
CDR3 protein: CASSPDRDTQYF

clone size: -
D gene: TRBD1
J gene: TRBJ1-1
V gene: TRBV29-1
CDR3 DNA: TGCAGCGTTGACCAACAGGGGTTGGGCACTGAAGCTTTCTTT
CDR3 protein: CSVDQQGLGTEAFF

clone size: -
D gene: -
J gene: TRBJ1-1
V gene: TRBV2
CDR3 DNA: TGTGCCAGTCTCGGACACACCGACTCTGAAGCTTTCTTT
CDR3 protein: CASLGHTDSEAFF

clone size: few
D gene: TRBD2
J gene: TRBJ2-1
V gene: TRBV3-1/TRBV3-2
CDR3 DNA: TGTGCCAGCAGCCCACTAGCGAACCTCTACAATGAGCAGTTCTTC
CDR3 protein: CASSPLANLYNEQFF

clone size: -
D gene: TRBD2
J gene: TRBJ2-3
V gene: TRBV7-3
CDR3 DNA: TGTGCCAGCAGTCAAGGACTAGCGGGAGGGATAGATACGCAGTATTTT
CDR3 protein: CASSQGLAGGIDTQYF

clone size: -
D gene: -
J gene: TRBJ1-2
V gene: TRBV29-1
CDR3 DNA: TGCAGCGTTGCACTCGGACAAAGGGGCTATGGCTACACCTTC
CDR3 protein: CSVALGQRGYGYTF